This passage covers 16 T cell receptor beta chains from one sample sequenced in a study of a mutant IDH1 vaccine in newly diagnosed glioma. The time point was: week 23, last vaccination. Doses of 300 ug of mutant IDH1 20-mer peptide were given with topical imiquimod. Sequencing was performed with immunoSEQ multiplex PCR; in TCRdb, only in-frame clones are kept and a portion is missing. This table holds tens of thousands of clones, around 80% found once. These receptors have no identified antigens. Here the sequenced sample was PBMCs, taken from a glioma patient whose treatment included an IDH1 peptide vaccine. The origin of the receptors is a woman younger than 35 with glioma.

The rearrangement uses TRBV27 and TRBJ2-7, with 13 bases that match TRBD2. CDR1 and CDR2 (germline): MNHEY, SMNVEV (reference sequence). The CDR3 runs to 16 residues. V dropped 6 bases and J dropped 7; count of bases not matched to a gene: 12. Here the CDR3 DNA reads TGTGCCAGCAGGGGACTAGCGGGACAGGGTCTTTGGGAGCAGTACTTC. This gives the protein CASRGLAGQGLWEQYF.

V is TRBV29-1 and J is TRBJ2-7; D may match TRBD1 or TRBD2 (7 bases each). Germline loops: CDR1 SQVTM, CDR2 ANQGSEA. The CDR3 length is 14 residues. The V end was cut by 5 bases, the J end by 5 bases, with 19 bases between. The CDR3 loop is CSVLGGRGGNEQYF. DNA for the CDR3: TGCAGCGTTCTCGGGGGCAGGGGGGGTAACGAGCAGTACTTC.

This rearrangement joins TRBV19 to TRBJ2-7; the D is unclear. Trimming took off 5 bases at V and 0 bases at J, with 5 bases between the two ends. The CDR3 sequence is 12 residues long. Germline lookup yields CDR1 LNHDA and CDR2 SQIVND (reference sequence). CDR3 sequence: CASSQSSYEQYF. In DNA, the CDR3 is TGTGCCAGTAGTCAGTCCTCCTACGAGCAGTACTTC.

The chain recombines TRBV7-9 with TRBJ2-5, with a tentative D call TRBD2 (5 bases). This CDR3 has 14 residues. Looked up from germline, CDR1 is SEHNR and CDR2 is FQNEAQ (reference sequence). V lost 5 bases and J 3 bases, leaving 13 bases between the germline ends. This CDR3 is CASSTWTDEETQYF. CDR3 DNA sequence: TGTGCCAGCAGCACATGGACTGATGAAGAGACCCAGTACTTC.

The V and J genes are TRBV6-4 and TRBJ2-2, with D tentatively TRBD2 (6 bases). The CDR3 is made up of 17 amino acids. From germline, CDR1 is MRHNA and CDR2 SNTAGT. Trimming took off 4 bases at V and 3 bases at J, with 18 bases between the two ends. CDR3 loop: CASSATFSGLYTGELFF. DNA for the CDR3: TGTGCCAGCAGTGCCACCTTTAGCGGACTGTACACCGGGGAGCTGTTTTTT.

The genes are TRBV27 and TRBJ2-7; possibly TRBD1 for D (6 bases). Between the trimmed V and J ends, which lost 6 bases and 4 bases, there was a span of 22 bases. CDR1 is MNHEY and CDR2 is SMNVEV in the germline V gene (reference sequence). This CDR3 has 16 residues. The DNA of the CDR3 is TGTGCCAGCAGCAAACGAACAGGGATTATACCATACGAGCAGTACTTC. Its translation: CASSKRTGIIPYEQYF.

This clone was detected only once. The chain joins TRBV6-5 to TRBJ2-2, with TRBD2 matching over 10 bases. The V gene's germline CDR1 is MNHEY and CDR2 SVGAGI. CDR3 length equals 16 residues. Unmatched junction bases numbered 2, after V lost 2 bases and J lost 2 bases. CDR3 bases: TGTGCCAGCAGTTACCGGACTAGCGGTAACACCGGGGAGCTGTTTTTT. Translating it yields CASSYRTSGNTGELFF.

This clone was seen more than once but under ten times. This chain connects TRBV5-5 to TRBJ1-1; a weak D match, TRBD1 (5 bases). V dropped 4 bases and J dropped 7 bases, with 14 bases sitting between them. Germline V gene sequence: CDR1 SGHKS, CDR2 YYEKEE (reference sequence). CDR3 length equals 13 residues. In nucleotides, the CDR3 is TGTGCCAGCAGCCCCTCGACAGTACATGAAGCTTTCTTT. Its protein product is CASSPSTVHEAFF. Filled out from reference TRBV5-5 and TRBJ1-1, the complete variable domain reads DAGVTQSPTHLIKTRGQQVTLRCSPISGHKSVSWYQQVLGQGPQFIFQYYEKEERGRGNFPDRFSARQFPNYSSELNVNALLLGDSALYLCASSPSTVHEAFFGQGTRLTVV.

The count of this clone is one. The rearrangement links TRBV28 to TRBJ1-1; 7 positions match TRBD1. CDR3 size: 16 residues. Germline V lookup: CDR1 MDHEN, CDR2 SYDVKM. Trimming took 5 bases from V and 3 from J; bases not matched to a gene: 12. The CDR3 here is CASSTQGQRRDTEAFF. DNA for the CDR3: TGTGCCAGCAGTACTCAGGGACAGCGAAGGGACACTGAAGCTTTCTTT.

This chain links TRBV7-2 with TRBJ1-2; D is possibly TRBD1 (6 bases). CDR3 length equals 13 residues. Germline-derived CDR1 and CDR2 are SGHTA and FQGNSA. V lost 1 base and J lost 4, with 7 bases in between. The CDR3 loop is CASSLEGGYGYTF. Here the CDR3 DNA reads TGTGCCAGCAGCTTAGAAGGGGGCTATGGCTACACCTTC.

J is TRBJ2-7 and V is TRBV4-2; TRBD2 agrees at 8 bases. Germline CDR1 reads LGHNA; CDR2 reads YNFKEQ. V gave up 1 base and J gave up 2 bases; unmatched junction bases: 1. There are 14 residues in the CDR3. The CDR3 here is CASSQAGGTYEQYF. DNA for the CDR3: TGTGCCAGCAGCCAAGCGGGAGGGACCTACGAGCAGTACTTC.

There are a few counts of this clone. The chain combines TRBV13 with TRBJ1-1; no clear D gene. CDR3 length: 14 residues. CDR1 PRHDT and CDR2 FYEKMQ come from the germline V gene (reference sequence). V shed 0 bases and J shed 3 bases, with 8 bases lying between them. The CDR3 DNA follows: TGTGCCAGCAGCTTAGGTAGGCCGGACACTGAAGCTTTCTTT. Translating it yields CASSLGRPDTEAFF. Looking up the rest from reference TRBV13 and TRBJ1-1 gives the full variable domain: AAGVIQSPRHLIKEKRETATLKCYPIPRHDTVYWYQQGPGQDPQFLISFYEKMQSDKGSIPDRFSAQQFSDYHSELNMSSLELGDSALYFCASSLGRPDTEAFFGQGTRLTVV.

In nucleotides, the CDR3 is TGTGCCAGTAGTGAGTTAGTCGATGCGGTTAACACTGAAGCTTTCTTT. Its protein product is CASSELVDAVNTEAFF. This chain connects TRBV19 to TRBJ1-1; no firm D call. Germline V gives CDR1 LNHDA, CDR2 SQIVND (reference sequence). The CDR3 covers 16 residues. Trimming cost V 5 bases and J 2 bases, with 18 bases left between them.

The chain is built from TRBV7-9 and TRBJ2-3, with D maybe TRBD2 (6 bases). V was clipped by 1 base and J by 0 bases, with 14 bases between them. Germline CDR1 and CDR2: SEHNR and FQNEAQ (reference sequence). The CDR3 extends over 17 amino acids. The CDR3 region is CASSLDFTGTSTDTQYF. CDR3 DNA sequence: TGTGCCAGCAGCTTAGATTTCACGGGGACTAGCACAGATACGCAGTATTTT.

This chain uses TRBV14 with TRBJ1-2, with a tentative D call TRBD1 (5 bases). The CDR3 is 13 residues long. Germline assignment: CDR1 SGHDN and CDR2 FVKESK. The V end was cut by 3 bases, the J end by 8 bases, with 13 bases between. CDR3: CASSHNRPGGYTF. CDR3 nucleotides: TGTGCCAGCAGCCATAACAGGCCTGGGGGCTACACCTTC.

The J gene is TRBJ2-1, the V gene TRBV5-1, with 7 nucleotides matching TRBD1. Germline assignment: CDR1 SGHRS and CDR2 YFSETQ. The CDR3 has 15 amino acids. V was clipped by 0 bases and J by 5 bases; unmatched bases: 5. The CDR3 coding sequence is TGCGCCAGCAGCTTGGGTGACAGGGAAGACAATGAGCAGTTCTTC. It codes for CASSLGDREDNEQFF.